The subject of this entry is one TCR beta chain. This specimen belongs to a study of blood T cell repertoires in COVID-19. Across the whole study: The cDNA or gDNA used as material had been derived from T cells, B-cell-depleted T cells, or PBMCs.

Generated by immunoSEQ multiplex PCR, the TCRdb table keeps only in-frame clones and is missing some. In the table there are approximately 280,000 clones, 80% to 90% of which are singletons. CDR3 size: 11 residues. V lost 4 bases and J lost 6, with 4 bases in between. The germline V gene encodes CDR1 LGHDT and CDR2 YNNKEL (reference sequence). The rearrangement joins TRBV3-1 (or the pseudogene TRBV3-2) to TRBJ2-4; D gene ambiguous. The TCR was taken from a man aged 40-49 years with acute or convalescent COVID-19. The sequenced sample was peripheral blood. This CDR3 reads CASSLRNIQYF. In DNA form, the CDR3 reads TGTGCCAGCAGCCTCCGAAACATTCAGTACTTC.